This T cell receptor (beta chain) was profiled in a study of blood T cells in healthy people across ages. CDR3 length: 17 amino acids. V gave up 0 bases and J gave up 1 base; unmatched junction bases: 5. A sample-barcoded 5' primer and a J-beta primer mix were used in a second PCR of roughly 6 to 11 cycles. Sequencing yielded, for each sample, at least 3 million paired-end reads carrying CDR3. Using its own MiXCR run on the 5' RACE reads, TCRdb lists one record per CDR3 protein. The data contain over 950,000 distinct CDR3 sequences, approximately 50% of them singletons. The chain is built from TRBV12-3 or TRBV12-4 and TRBJ2-1; 8 bases are a match to TRBD2. This TCR was recovered from a woman in her sixties or seventies in good health. Sample: blood. For the CDR3, the DNA is TGTGCCAGCAGTTTAGCTAGCGGGATCGGTTCCTACAATGAGCAGTTCTTC. As protein: CASSLASGIGSYNEQFF.